This paragraph covers one T cell receptor beta chain sequence. The antigen is unknown. This CDR3 is built from 13 residues. In germline, CDR1 is SQVTM, CDR2 ANQGSEA. The V gene end was trimmed by 5 bases and the J gene end by 2 bases; junction bases not matched to a gene: 3. These data come from a study of cytomegalovirus exposure and HLA in healthy donors. Findings of the study overall: Some V segments, including TRBV6-2 and TRBV6-3, were excluded as indistinguishable. HLA allele associations emerged for some 16,000 TCR beta sequences in a later analysis, at 0.05 false discovery rate.

Use of 60 Vbeta and 13 Jbeta primers characterized the PCR. Profiled with immunoSEQ multiplex PCR; TCRdb holds only in-frame clones, not every one. The sample records more than 100,000 clones, around 77% being singletons. V gene TRBV29-1 combines with J gene TRBJ2-1; TRBD1 aligns across 7 bases. The specimen was PBMCs. The sequence came from a human donor in good health. The chain's CDR3 is CSVLTGAYNEQFF. The CDR3, as DNA: TGCAGCGTTCTCACAGGGGCCTACAATGAGCAGTTCTTC.